Sequencing of this TCR beta chain was carried out in a study of T cell clones after liver transplantation. Across the study: As an antigen-independent comparator, third-party-reactive TCRbeta sequences came from pre-transplant mixed lymphocyte reactions. Samples came pre-transplant, pre-randomization before withdrawal, and post-randomization after withdrawal ended.

The protocol was immunoSEQ multiplex PCR, while the TCRdb copy is restricted to in-frame clones and leaves out a portion. The sample has some 9,000 clones, roughly 79% seen once; the top ten hold around 19%. Sequenced here: CD8+ T cells from blood, sampled before liver transplant. This receptor was taken from a human donor who received a liver transplant.

CDR3 in DNA: TGTGCCAGCAGCCTGAGTTACTCCTACGAGCAGTACTTC. Its protein is CASSLSYSYEQYF. This chain uses TRBV7-9 with TRBJ2-7; D is uncertain. The germline CDR1 and CDR2 sequences are SEHNR and FQNEAQ (reference sequence). Trimming left V 5 bases short and J 0 bases short, with 8 bases between. CDR3 length: 13 amino acids. Full variable domain (outside the CDR3, taken from reference TRBV7-9 and TRBJ2-7): DTGVSQNPRHKITKRGQNVTFRCDPISEHNRLYWYRQTLGQGPEFLTYFQNEAQLEKSRLLSDRFSAERPKGSFSTLEIQRTEQGDSAMYLCASSLSYSYEQYFGPGTRLTVT.